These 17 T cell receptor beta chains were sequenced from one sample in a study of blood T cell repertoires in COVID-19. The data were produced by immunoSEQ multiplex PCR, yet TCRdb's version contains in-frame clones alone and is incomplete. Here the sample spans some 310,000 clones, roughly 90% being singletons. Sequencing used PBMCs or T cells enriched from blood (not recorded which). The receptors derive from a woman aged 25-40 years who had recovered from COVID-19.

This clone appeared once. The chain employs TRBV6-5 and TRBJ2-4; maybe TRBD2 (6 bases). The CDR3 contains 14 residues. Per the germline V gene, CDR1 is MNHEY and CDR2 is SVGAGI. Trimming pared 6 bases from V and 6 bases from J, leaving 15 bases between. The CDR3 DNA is TGTGCCAGCAGGGGGGGTTGGTTGGGAAACATTCAGTACTTC. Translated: CASRGGWLGNIQYF.

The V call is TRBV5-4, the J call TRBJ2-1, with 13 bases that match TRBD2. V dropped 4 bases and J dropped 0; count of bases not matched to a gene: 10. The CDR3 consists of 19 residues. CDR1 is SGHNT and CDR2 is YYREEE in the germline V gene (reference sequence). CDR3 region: CASSGPGLAGQSSYNEQFF. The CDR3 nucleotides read TGTGCCAGCAGCGGCCCGGGACTAGCGGGGCAGAGCTCCTACAATGAGCAGTTCTTC.

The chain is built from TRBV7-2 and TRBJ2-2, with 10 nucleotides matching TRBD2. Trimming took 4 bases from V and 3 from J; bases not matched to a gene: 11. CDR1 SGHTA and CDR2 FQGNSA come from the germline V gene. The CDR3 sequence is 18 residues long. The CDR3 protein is CASSSRLAGVMYTGELFF. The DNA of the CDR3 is TGTGCCAGCAGCTCGAGGCTAGCGGGAGTTATGTACACCGGGGAGCTGTTTTTT.

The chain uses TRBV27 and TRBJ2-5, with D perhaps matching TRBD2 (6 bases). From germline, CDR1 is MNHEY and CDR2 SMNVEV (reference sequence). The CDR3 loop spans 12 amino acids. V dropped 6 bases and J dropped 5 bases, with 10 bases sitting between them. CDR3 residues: CASSYRGETQYF. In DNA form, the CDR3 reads TGTGCCAGCAGCTACCGGGGGGAGACCCAGTACTTC.

CDR3 loop: CASSLETSFAGEQFF. The CDR3, as DNA: TGTGCCAGCAGCTTAGAGACTAGTTTCGCGGGTGAGCAGTTCTTC. The V gene is TRBV7-9, the J gene TRBJ2-1, with D possibly being TRBD2 (6 bases). The CDR3 has 15 residues. Germline V lookup: CDR1 SEHNR, CDR2 FQNEAQ (reference sequence). V shed 1 base and J shed 9 bases, with 16 bases lying between them. Full variable domain (remainder filled in from reference TRBV7-9 and TRBJ2-1): DTGVSQNPRHKITKRGQNVTFRCDPISEHNRLYWYRQTLGQGPEFLTYFQNEAQLEKSRLLSDRFSAERPKGSFSTLEIQRTEQGDSAMYLCASSLETSFAGEQFFGPGTRLTVL.

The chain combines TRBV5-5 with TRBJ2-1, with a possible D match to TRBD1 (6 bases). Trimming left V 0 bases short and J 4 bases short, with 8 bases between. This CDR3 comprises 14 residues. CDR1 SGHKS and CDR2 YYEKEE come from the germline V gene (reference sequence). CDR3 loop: CASSLDREYNEQFF. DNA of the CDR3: TGTGCCAGCAGCTTGGACAGGGAATACAATGAGCAGTTCTTC.

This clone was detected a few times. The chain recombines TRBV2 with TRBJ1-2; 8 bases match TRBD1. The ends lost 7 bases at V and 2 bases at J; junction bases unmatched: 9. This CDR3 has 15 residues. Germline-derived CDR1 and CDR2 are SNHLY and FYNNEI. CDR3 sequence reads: CASTLLDRGNYGYTF. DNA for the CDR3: TGTGCCAGCACCCTTCTCGACAGGGGCAACTATGGCTACACCTTC.

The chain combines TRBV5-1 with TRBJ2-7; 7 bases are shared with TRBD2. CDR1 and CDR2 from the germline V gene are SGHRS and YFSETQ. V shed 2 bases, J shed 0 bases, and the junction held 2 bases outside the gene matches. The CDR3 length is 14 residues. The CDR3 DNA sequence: TGCGCCAGCAGCTTTGGCGGGAGCTCCTACGAGCAGTACTTC. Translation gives CASSFGGSSYEQYF. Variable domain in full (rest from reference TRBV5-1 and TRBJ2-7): KAGVTQTPRYLIKTRGQQVTLSCSPISGHRSVSWYQQTPGQGLQFLFEYFSETQRNKGNFPGRFSGRQFSNSRSEMNVSTLELGDSALYLCASSFGGSSYEQYFGPGTRLTVT.

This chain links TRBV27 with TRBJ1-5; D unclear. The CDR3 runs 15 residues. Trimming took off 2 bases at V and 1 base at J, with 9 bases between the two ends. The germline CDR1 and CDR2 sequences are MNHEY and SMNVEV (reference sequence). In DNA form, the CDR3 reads TGTGCCAGCAGTTTAGCGGGATGGAGCAATCAGCCCCAGCATTTT. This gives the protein CASSLAGWSNQPQHF.

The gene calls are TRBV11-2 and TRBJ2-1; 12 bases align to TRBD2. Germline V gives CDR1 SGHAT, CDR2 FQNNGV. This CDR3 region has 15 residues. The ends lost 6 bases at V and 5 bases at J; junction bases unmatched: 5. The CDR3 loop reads CASSYRLAGDNEQFF. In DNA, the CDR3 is TGTGCCAGCAGTTACCGACTAGCGGGAGACAATGAGCAGTTCTTC.

CDR3 loop: CASSRGLGQGALGEKLFF. The DNA of the CDR3 is TGCGCCAGCAGCCGAGGGTTGGGACAGGGGGCGTTAGGAGAAAAACTGTTTTTT. The V gene is TRBV4-1, the J gene TRBJ1-4; 12 nucleotides agree with TRBD1. The CDR3 sequence is 18 residues long. The V and J ends lost 4 bases and 8 bases, in that order; junction bases with no gene match: 14. Germline V gives CDR1 MGHRA, CDR2 YSYEKL.

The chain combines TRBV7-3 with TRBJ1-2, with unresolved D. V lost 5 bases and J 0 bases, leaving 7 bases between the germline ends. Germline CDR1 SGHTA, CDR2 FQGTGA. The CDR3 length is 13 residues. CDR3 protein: CASSPGPNYGYTF. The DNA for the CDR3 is TGTGCCAGCAGCCCTGGGCCTAACTATGGCTACACCTTC.

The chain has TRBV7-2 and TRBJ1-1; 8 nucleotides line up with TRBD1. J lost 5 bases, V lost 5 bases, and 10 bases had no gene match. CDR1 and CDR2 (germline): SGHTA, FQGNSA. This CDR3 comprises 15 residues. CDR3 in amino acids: CASSKGDRPRTEAFF. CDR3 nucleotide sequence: TGTGCCAGCAGCAAAGGGGACAGGCCCAGGACTGAAGCTTTCTTT. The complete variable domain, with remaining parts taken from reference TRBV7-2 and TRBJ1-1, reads GAGVSQSPSNKVTEKGKDVELRCDPISGHTALYWYRQSLGQGLEFLIYFQGNSAPDKSGLPSDRFSAERTGGSVSTLTIQRTQQEDSAVYLCASSKGDRPRTEAFFGQGTRLTVV.

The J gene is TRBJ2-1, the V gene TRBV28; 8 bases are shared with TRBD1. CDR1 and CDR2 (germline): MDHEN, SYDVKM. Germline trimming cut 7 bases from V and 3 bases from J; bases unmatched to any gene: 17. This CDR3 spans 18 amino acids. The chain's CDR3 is CASTQEAPGGFIYNEQFF. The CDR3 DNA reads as TGTGCCAGCACCCAGGAGGCTCCAGGGGGCTTTATCTACAATGAGCAGTTCTTC.

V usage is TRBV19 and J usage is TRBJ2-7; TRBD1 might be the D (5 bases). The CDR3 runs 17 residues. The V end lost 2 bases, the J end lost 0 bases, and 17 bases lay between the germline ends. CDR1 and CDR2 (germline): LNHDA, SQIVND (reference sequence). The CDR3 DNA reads TGTGCCAGTAGTATATCATCCCCCCCAGGGTCCTCCTACGAGCAGTACTTC. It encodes CASSISSPPGSSYEQYF.

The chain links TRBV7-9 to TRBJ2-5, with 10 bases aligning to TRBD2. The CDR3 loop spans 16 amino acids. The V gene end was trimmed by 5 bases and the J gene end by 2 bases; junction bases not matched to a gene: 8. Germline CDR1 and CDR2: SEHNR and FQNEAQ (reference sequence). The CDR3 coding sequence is TGTGCCAGCAGCGGAGCAACTAGCGGGACTCAAGAGACCCAGTACTTC. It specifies CASSGATSGTQETQYF.

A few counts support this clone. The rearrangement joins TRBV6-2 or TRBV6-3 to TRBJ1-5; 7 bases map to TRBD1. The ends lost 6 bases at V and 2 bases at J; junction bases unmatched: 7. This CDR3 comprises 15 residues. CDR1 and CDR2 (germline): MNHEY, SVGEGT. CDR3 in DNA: TGTGCCAGCAGCCGCCGACAGGGAGGCAATCAGCCCCAGCATTTT. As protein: CASSRRQGGNQPQHF.